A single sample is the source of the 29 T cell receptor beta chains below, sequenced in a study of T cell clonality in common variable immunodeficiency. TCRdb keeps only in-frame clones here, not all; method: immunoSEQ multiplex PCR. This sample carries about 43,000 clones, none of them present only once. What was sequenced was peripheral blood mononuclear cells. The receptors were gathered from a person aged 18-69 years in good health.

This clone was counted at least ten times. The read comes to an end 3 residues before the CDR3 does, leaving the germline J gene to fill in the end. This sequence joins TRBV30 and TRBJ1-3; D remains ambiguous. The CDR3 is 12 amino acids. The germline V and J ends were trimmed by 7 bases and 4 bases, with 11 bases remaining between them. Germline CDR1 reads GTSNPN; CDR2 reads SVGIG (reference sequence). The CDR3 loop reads CASDTRGNTIYF. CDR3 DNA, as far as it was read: TGTGCCTCCGACACAAGAGGAAACACC.

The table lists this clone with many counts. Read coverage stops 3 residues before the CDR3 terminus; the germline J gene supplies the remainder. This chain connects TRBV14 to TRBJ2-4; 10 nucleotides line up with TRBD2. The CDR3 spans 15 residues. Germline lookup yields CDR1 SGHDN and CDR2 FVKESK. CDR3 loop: CASSQGLAGVETQYF. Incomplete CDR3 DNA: TGTGCCAGCAGCCAAGGTCTAGCGGGGGTGGAGACT. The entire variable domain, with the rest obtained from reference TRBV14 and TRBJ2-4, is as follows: EAGVTQFPSHSVIEKGQTVTLRCDPISGHDNLYWYRRVMGKEIKFLLHFVKESKQDESGMPNNRFLAERTGGTYSTLKVQPAELEDSGVYFCASSQGLAGVETQYFGAGTRLSVL.

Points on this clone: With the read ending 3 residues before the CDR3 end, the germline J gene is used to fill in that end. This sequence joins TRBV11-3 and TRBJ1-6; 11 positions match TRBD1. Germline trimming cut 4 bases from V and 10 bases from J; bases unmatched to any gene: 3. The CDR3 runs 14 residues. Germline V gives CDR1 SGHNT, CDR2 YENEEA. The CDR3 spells CASSSGQGESPLHF. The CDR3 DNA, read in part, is TGTGCCAGCAGCTCGGGACAGGGGGAATCACCC. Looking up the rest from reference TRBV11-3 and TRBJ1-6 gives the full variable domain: EAGVVQSPRYKIIEKKQPVAFWCNPISGHNTLYWYLQNLGQGPELLIRYENEEAVDDSQLPKDRFSAERLKGVDSTLKIQPAELGDSAVYLCASSSGQGESPLHFGNGTRLTVT.

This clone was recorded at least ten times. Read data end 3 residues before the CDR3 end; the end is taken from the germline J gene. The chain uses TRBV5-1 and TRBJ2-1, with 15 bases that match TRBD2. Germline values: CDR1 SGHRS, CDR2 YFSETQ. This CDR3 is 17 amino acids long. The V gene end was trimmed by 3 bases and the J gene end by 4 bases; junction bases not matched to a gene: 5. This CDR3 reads CASSWTSGRAGYNEQFF. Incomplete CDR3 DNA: TGCGCCAGCAGCTGGACTAGCGGGAGGGCCGGTTACAATGAG. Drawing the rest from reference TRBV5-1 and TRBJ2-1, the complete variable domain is KAGVTQTPRYLIKTRGQQVTLSCSPISGHRSVSWYQQTPGQGLQFLFEYFSETQRNKGNFPGRFSGRQFSNSRSEMNVSTLELGDSALYLCASSWTSGRAGYNEQFFGPGTRLTVL.

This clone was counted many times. CDR3 bases read: TGCAGCGTTGGGGGGCTCCTGAGCACCGGGGAG. Its protein product is CSVGGLLSTGE. In full, the CDR3 reads CSVGGLLSTGELFF. The chain uses TRBV29-1 and TRBJ2-2, with TRBD1 as a possible D gene (6 bases). The read ends 3 residues shy of where the CDR3 ends; the end is completed using the germline J gene. V gave up 4 bases and J gave up 4 bases, with 13 bases separating them. The CDR3 consists of 14 residues. Per germline, CDR1 SQVTM and CDR2 ANQGSEA.

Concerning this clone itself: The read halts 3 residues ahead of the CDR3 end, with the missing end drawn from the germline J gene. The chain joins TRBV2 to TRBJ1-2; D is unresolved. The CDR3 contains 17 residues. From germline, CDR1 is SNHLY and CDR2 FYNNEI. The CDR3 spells CASSPYGLAGDGNDYTF. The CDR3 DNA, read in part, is TGTGCCAGCAGTCCCTATGGACTAGCGGGAGATGGCAATGAC. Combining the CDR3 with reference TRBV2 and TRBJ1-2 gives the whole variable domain EPEVTQTPSHQVTQMGQEVILRCVPISNHLYFYWYRQILGQKVEFLVSFYNNEISEKSEIFDDQFSVERPDGSNFTLKIRSTKLEDSAMYFCASSPYGLAGDGNDYTFGSGTRLTVV.

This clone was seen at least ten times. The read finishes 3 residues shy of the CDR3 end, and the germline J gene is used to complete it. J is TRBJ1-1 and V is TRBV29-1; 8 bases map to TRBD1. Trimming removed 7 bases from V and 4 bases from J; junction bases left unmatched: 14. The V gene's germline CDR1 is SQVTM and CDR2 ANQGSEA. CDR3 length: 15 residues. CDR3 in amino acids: CSATTSGGWGTEAFF. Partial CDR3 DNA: TGCAGCGCCACAACTTCAGGGGGCTGGGGCACTGAA.

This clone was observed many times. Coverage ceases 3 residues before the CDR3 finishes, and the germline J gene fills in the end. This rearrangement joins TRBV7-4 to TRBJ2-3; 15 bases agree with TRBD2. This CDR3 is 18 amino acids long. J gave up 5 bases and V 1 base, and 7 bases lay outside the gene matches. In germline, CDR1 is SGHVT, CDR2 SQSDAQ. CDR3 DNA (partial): TGTGCCAGCAGCTTAGGGACTAGCGGGAGGGCCCCCGAAGATACG. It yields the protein CASSLGTSGRAPEDT. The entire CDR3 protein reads CASSLGTSGRAPEDTQYF.

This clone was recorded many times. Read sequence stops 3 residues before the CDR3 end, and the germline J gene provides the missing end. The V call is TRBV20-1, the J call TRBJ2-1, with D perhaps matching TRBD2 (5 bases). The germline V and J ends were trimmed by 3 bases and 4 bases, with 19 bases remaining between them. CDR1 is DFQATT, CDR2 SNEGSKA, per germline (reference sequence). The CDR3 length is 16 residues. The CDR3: CSARGYSLGVYNEQFF. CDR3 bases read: TGCAGTGCTAGGGGTTACAGTCTCGGGGTTTACAATGAG.

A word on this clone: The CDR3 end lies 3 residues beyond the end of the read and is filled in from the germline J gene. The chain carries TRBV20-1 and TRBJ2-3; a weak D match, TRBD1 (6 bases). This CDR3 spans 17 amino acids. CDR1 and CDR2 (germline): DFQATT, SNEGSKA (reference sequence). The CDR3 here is CSARDGAGDYSNQPQYF. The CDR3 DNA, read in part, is TGCAGTGCTAGAGATGGGGCAGGGGATTATAGCAATCAGCCG.

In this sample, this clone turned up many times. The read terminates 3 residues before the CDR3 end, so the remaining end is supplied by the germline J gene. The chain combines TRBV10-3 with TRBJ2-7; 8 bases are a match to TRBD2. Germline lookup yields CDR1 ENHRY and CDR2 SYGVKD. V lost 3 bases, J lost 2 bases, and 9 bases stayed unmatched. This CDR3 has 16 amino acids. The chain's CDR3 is CAISDPTSGLPYEQYF. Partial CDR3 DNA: TGTGCCATCAGTGACCCTACTAGCGGTCTCCCCTACGAG.

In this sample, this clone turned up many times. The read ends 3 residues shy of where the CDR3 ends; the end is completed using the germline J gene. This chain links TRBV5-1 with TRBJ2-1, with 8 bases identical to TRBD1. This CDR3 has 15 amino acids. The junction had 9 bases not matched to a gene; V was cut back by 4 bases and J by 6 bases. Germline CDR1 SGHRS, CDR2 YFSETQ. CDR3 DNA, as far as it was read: TGCGCCAGCAGCGCCCGGACAGGGCACCCCAATGAG. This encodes CASSARTGHPNE. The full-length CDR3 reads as CASSARTGHPNEQFF.

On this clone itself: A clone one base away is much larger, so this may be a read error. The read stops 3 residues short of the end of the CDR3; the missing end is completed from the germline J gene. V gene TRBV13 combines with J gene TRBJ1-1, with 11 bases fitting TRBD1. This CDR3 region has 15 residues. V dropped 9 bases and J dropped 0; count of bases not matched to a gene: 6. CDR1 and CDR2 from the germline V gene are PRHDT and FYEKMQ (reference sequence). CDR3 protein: CARTGTGGLNTEAFF. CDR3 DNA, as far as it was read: TGTGCCAGAACCGGGACAGGGGGTTTGAACACTGAA.

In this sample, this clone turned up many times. The sequenced CDR3 bases are TGTGCCTGGAGTTTCAGGGCTGACGAG. Translating it yields CAWSFRADE. The complete CDR3 sequence is CAWSFRADEQYF. The chain employs TRBV30 and TRBJ2-7; D is perhaps TRBD1 (5 bases). The read terminates 3 residues before the CDR3 end, so the remaining end is supplied by the germline J gene. The length of the CDR3 is 12 residues. Germline CDR1 reads GTSNPN; CDR2 reads SVGIG (reference sequence). Deletions cut 2 bases from V and 5 bases from J, with 10 bases between.

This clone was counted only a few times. The sequenced CDR3 bases are TGTGCCAGCAAGGACAGCAATTCACCG. It yields the protein CASKDSNSP. The entire CDR3 reads CASKDSNSPLFF. The chain links TRBV2 to TRBJ2-2, with D perhaps matching TRBD1 (6 bases). The read terminates 3 residues ahead of where the CDR3 ends, so the germline J gene completes it. Germline V gene data show CDR1 as SNHLY and CDR2 as FYNNEI. The CDR3 totals 12 residues.

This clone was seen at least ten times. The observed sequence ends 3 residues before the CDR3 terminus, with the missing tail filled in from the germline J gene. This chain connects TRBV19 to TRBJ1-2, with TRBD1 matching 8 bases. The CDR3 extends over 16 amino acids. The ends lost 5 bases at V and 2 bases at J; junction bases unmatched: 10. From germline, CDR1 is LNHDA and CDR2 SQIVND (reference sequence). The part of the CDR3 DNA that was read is TGTGCCAGTAGTGCCACCGACAGGGGAGGCAACTATGGC. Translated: CASSATDRGGNYG. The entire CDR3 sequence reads CASSATDRGGNYGYTF.

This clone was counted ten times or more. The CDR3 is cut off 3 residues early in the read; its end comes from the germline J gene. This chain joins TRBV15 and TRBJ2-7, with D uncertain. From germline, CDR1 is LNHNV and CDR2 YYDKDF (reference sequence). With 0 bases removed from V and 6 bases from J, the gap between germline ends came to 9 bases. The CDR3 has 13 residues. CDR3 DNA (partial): TGTGCCACCAGCAGAGAACGTTCCGGCGAG. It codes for CATSRERSGE. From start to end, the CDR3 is CATSRERSGEQYF.

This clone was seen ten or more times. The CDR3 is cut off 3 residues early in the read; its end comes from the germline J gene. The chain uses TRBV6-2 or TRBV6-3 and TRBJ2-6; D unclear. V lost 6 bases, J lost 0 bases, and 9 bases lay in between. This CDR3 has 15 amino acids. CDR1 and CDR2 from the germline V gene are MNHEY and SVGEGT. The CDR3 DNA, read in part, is TGTGCCAGCAGACCCGTCGGCTCTGGGGCCAACGTC. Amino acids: CASRPVGSGANV. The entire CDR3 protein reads CASRPVGSGANVLTF.

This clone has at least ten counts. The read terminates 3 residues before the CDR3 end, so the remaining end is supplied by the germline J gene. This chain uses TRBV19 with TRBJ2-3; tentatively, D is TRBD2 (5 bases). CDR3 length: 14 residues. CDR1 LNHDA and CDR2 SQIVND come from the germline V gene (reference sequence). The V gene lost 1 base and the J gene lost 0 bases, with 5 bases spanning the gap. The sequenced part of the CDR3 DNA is TGTGCCAGTAGTATAGCGGGGAGCACAGATACG. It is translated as CASSIAGSTDT. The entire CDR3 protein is CASSIAGSTDTQYF.

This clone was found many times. The sequenced CDR3 bases are TGTGCCAGCAGCCCGGGACAGGGGGGGAACACC. Its protein is CASSPGQGGNT. The full CDR3 protein is CASSPGQGGNTIYF. The rearrangement joins TRBV7-8 to TRBJ1-3; the match to TRBD1 covers 11 bases. The read halts 3 residues ahead of the CDR3 end, with the missing end drawn from the germline J gene. The V gene's germline CDR1 is SGHVS and CDR2 FQNEAQ. CDR3 size: 14 residues. J lost 7 bases, V lost 5 bases, and 4 bases had no gene match.

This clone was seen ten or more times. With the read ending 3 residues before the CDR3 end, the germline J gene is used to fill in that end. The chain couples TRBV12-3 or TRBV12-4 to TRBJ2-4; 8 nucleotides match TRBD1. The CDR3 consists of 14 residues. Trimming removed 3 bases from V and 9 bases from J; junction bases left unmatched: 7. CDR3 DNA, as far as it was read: TGTGCCAGCAGTTTTGGGACAGGAGGGATCATT. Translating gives CASSFGTGGII. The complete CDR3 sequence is CASSFGTGGIIQYF.

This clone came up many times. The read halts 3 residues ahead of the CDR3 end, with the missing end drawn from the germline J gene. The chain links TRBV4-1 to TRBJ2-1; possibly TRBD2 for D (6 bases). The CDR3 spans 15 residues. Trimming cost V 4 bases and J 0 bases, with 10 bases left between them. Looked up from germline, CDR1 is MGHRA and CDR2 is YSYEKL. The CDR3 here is CASSPLAASYNEQFF. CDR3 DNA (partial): TGCGCCAGCAGCCCGTTAGCGGCCTCCTACAATGAG.

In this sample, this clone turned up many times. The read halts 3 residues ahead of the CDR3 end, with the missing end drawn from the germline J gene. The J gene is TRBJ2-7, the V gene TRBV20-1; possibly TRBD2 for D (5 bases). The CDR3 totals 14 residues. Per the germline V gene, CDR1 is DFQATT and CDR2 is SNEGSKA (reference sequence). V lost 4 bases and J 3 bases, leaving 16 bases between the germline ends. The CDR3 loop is CSAIARLWGYEQYF. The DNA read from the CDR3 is TGCAGTGCTATAGCGAGACTGTGGGGCTACGAG.

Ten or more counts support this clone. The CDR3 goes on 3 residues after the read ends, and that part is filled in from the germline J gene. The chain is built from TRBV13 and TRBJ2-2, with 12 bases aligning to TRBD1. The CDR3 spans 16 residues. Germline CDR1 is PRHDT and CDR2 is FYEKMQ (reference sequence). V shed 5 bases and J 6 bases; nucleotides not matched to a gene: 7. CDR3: CASSPPGQGASGELFF. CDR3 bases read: TGTGCCAGCAGCCCGCCGGGACAGGGGGCCTCCGGGGAG.

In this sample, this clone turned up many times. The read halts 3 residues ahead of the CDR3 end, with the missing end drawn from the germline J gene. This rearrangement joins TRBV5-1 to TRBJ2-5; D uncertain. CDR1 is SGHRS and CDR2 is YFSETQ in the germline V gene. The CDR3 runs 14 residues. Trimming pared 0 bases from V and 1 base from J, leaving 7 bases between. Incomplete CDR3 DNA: TGCGCCAGCAGCTTGGAAGGGTCCCAAGAGACC. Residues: CASSLEGSQET. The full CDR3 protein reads CASSLEGSQETQYF. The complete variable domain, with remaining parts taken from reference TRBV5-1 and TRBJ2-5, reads KAGVTQTPRYLIKTRGQQVTLSCSPISGHRSVSWYQQTPGQGLQFLFEYFSETQRNKGNFPGRFSGRQFSNSRSEMNVSTLELGDSALYLCASSLEGSQETQYFGPGTRLLVL.

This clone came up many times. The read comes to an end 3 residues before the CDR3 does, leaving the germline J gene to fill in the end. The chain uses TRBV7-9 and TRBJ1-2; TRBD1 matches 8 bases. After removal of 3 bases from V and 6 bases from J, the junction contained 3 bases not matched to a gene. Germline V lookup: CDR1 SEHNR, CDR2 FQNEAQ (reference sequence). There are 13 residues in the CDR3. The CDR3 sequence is CASSFTDRDGYTF. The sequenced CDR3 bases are TGTGCCAGCAGCTTTACGGACAGGGATGGC. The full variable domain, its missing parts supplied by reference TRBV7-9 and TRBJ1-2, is DTGVSQNPRHKITKRGQNVTFRCDPISEHNRLYWYRQTLGQGPEFLTYFQNEAQLEKSRLLSDRFSAERPKGSFSTLEIQRTEQGDSAMYLCASSFTDRDGYTFGSGTRLTVV.

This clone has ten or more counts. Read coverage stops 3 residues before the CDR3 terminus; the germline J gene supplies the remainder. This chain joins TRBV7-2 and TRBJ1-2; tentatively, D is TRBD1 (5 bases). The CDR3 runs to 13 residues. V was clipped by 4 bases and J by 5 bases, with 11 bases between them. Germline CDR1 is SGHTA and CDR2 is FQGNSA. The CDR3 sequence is CASSWGGEYGYTF. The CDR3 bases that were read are TGTGCCAGCAGCTGGGGGGGGGAATATGGC.

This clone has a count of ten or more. The sequenced part of the CDR3 DNA is TGTGCCAGTAGTACCCGGACAGGGCCTACGAGGAATGAG. Its translation is CASSTRTGPTRNE. The CDR3 in full is CASSTRTGPTRNEQFF. V and J are TRBV19 and TRBJ2-1, with 8 bases fitting TRBD1. The CDR3 goes on 3 residues after the read ends, and that part is filled in from the germline J gene. J lost 7 bases, V lost 4 bases, and 12 bases had no gene match. The CDR3 consists of 16 residues. Germline CDR1 reads LNHDA; CDR2 reads SQIVND (reference sequence).

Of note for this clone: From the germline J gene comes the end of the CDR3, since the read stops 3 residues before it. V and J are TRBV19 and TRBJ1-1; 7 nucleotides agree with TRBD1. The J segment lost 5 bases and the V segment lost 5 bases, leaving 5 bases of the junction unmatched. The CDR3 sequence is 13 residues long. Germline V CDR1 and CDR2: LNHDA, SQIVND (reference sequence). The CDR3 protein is CASSDRVGTEAFF. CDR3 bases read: TGTGCCAGTAGTGACAGGGTCGGAACTGAA.